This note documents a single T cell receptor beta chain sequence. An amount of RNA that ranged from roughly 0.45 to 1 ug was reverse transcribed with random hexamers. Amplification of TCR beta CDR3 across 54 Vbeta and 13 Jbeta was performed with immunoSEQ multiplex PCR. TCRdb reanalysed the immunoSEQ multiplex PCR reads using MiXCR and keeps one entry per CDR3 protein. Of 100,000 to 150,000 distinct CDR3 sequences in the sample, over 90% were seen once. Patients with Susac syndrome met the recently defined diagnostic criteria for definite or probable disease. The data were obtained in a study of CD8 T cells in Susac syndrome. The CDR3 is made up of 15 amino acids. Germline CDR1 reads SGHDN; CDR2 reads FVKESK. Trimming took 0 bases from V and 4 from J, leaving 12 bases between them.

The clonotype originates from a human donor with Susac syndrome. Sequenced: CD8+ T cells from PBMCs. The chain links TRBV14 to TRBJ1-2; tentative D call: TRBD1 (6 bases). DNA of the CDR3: TGTGCCAGCAGCCAAGATAACAGGGCCGTCTATGGCTACACCTTC. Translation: CASSQDNRAVYGYTF.